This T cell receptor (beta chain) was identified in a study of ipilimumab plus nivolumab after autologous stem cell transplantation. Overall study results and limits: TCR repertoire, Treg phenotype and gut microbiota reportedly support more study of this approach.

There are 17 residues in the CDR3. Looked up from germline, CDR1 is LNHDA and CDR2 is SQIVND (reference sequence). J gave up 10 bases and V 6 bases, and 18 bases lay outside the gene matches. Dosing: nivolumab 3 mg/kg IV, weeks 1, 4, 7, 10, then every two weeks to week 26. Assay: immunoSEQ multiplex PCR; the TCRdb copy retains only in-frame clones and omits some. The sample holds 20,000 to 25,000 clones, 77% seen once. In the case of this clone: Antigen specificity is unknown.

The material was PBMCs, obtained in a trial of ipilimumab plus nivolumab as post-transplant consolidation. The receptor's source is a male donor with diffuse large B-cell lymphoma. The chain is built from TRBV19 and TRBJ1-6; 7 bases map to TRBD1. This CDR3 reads CASRLNAGTALGSPLHF. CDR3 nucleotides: TGTGCCAGTAGACTCAACGCCGGGACAGCATTAGGATCACCCCTCCACTTT.